The rows below give T cell receptor beta chains drawn from one sample of a study of early T cells in non-severe SARS-CoV-2 infection. TCRdb ran MiXCR on the 5' RACE reads and lists one entry per CDR3 protein. This table holds more than 20,000 distinct CDR3 sequences, more than 4% found once. Input material: whole blood. The receptors here all came from an adult who was a healthcare worker with PCR-confirmed SARS-CoV-2 infection or an uninfected control (not recorded which). CDR3s include the opening cysteine and the closing phenylalanine or tryptophan. D genes are given only for firm matches. Clone size, where shown, is once, few, many, or a class for clones that have expanded.

clone size | J gene | V gene | D gene | CDR3 DNA | CDR3 protein
many | TRBJ1-2 | TRBV11-2 | . | TGTGCCAGCAGCTTGACAGCTACCCTCTATGGCTACACCTTC | CASSLTATLYGYTF
few | TRBJ1-1 | TRBV10-2 | . | TGCGCCAGCAGTATACCAGGGGCCACTGAAGCTTTCTTT | CASSIPGATEAFF
. | TRBJ1-6 | TRBV10-2 | TRBD1 | TGCGCCAGCAGGGCACAGGGGGCGTTTGGTTCACCCCTCCACTTT | CASRAQGAFGSPLHF
few | TRBJ2-1 | TRBV18 | . | TGTGCCAGCTCACCTGCACGGGGGACCACCTACAATGAGCAGTTCTTC | CASSPARGTTYNEQFF
few | TRBJ2-2 | TRBV11-2 | . | TGTGCCAGCAGCTTATGGGGAACGAACACCGGGGAGCTGTTTTTT | CASSLWGTNTGELFF
many | TRBJ2-3 | TRBV4-3 | . | TGCGCCAGCAGCCAAGATCGACCCGGCGGGCGCACAGATACGCAGTATTTT | CASSQDRPGGRTDTQYF
medium-sized | TRBJ2-1 | TRBV5-1 | TRBD2 | TGCGCCAGCAGCTTAGCGGGGGGGCAGAGTGAGCAGTTCTTC | CASSLAGGQSEQFF
few | TRBJ2-2 | TRBV9 | . | TGTGCCAGCAGCGTACGGGGGGACACCAACACCGGGGAGCTGTTTTTT | CASSVRGDTNTGELFF
medium-sized | TRBJ1-5 | TRBV20-1 | . | TGCAGTGTTGGACGCCGCAATCAGCCCCAGCATTTT | CSVGRRNQPQHF
many | TRBJ1-1 | TRBV11-2 | . | TGTGCCAGCAGCTTAGCGCGGACTGAAGCTTTCTTT | CASSLARTEAFF
many | TRBJ1-4 | TRBV19 | . | TGTGCCAGTAGACGGCCAGGGAATGAAAAACTGTTTTTT | CASRRPGNEKLFF
few | TRBJ2-7 | TRBV10-2 | . | TGCGCCACCGCAACGGGACCCACCTACGAGCAGTACTTC | CATATGPTYEQYF
many | TRBJ1-6 | TRBV6-7 | . | TGTGCCAGCAAGTCGAAGGCGGAGTCGAGAATGGGGAATTCACCCCTCCACTTT | CASKSKAESRMGNSPLHF
many | TRBJ1-2 | TRBV9 | . | TGTGCCAGCAGCGTAGGTCTGAGTGAGTGGCAGGTGAACTATGGCTACACCTTC | CASSVGLSEWQVNYGYTF
many | TRBJ2-2 | TRBV5-1 | . | TGCGCCAGCAGGCGAGGAGAGGGAGTCACCGGGGAGCTGTTTTTT | CASRRGEGVTGELFF
many | TRBJ1-1 | TRBV7-2 | . | TGTGCCAGCAGCCAAGTAAGCCAGTACACTGAAGCTTTCTTT | CASSQVSQYTEAFF
few | TRBJ1-1 | TRBV6-2/TRBV6-3 | . | TGTGCCAGCAGTAGGCACTCGAACACTGAAGCTTTCTTT | CASSRHSNTEAFF
medium-sized | TRBJ1-3 | TRBV9 | . | TGTGCCAGCAGCGTAGACGTGCGCCCGACCCCGTCGGGAAACACCATATATTTT | CASSVDVRPTPSGNTIYF
medium-sized | TRBJ2-3 | TRBV12-3/TRBV12-4 | . | TGTGCCAGCAGTTTACAAGGGAGCCTTGTGACAGATACGCAGTATTTT | CASSLQGSLVTDTQYF
many | TRBJ1-5 | TRBV11-2 | TRBD1 | TGTGCCAGCAGCTTAGAGACAGGGGGCAGTCCCCAGCATTTT | CASSLETGGSPQHF
many | TRBJ1-4 | TRBV18 | . | TGTGCCAGCTCACCACGGGGGTTTAACGATGAAAAACTGTTTTTT | CASSPRGFNDEKLFF
many | TRBJ1-2 | TRBV11-2 | . | TGTGCCAGCAGCCTAGGACATGTCTATGGCTACACCTTC | CASSLGHVYGYTF
many | TRBJ1-1 | TRBV20-1 | . | TGCAGTGCTAGAGATTGGGGGGAGTCGGAAGTAGGGACTGAAGCTTTCTTT | CSARDWGESEVGTEAFF
many | TRBJ1-2 | TRBV4-3 | . | TGCGCCAGCAGCCAAGATGGCGGGGGGACCAACTATGGCTACACCTTC | CASSQDGGGTNYGYTF
. | TRBJ2-1 | TRBV11-2 | TRBD2 | TGTGCCAGCAGCCCGTTTACTAGCGGGGGGCGGGATGAGCAGTTCTTC | CASSPFTSGGRDEQFF
few | TRBJ1-4 | TRBV11-2 | . | TGTGCCAGCAGAGCCACCCGGAGCCCGCATCCATTTATCCACGAAAAACTGTTTTTT | CASRATRSPHPFIHEKLFF